Described below is a single T cell receptor (beta chain) sequence and its context. Its antigen is unidentified. cDNA reverse transcribed from extracted RNA served as the sequencing template. The assay was immunoSEQ multiplex PCR, and TCRdb's table has in-frame clones only and misses some. The sample has about 110,000 clones, approximately 50% seen once. Trimming took 0 bases from V and 9 from J; bases not matched to a gene: 6. Germline values: CDR1 MGHRA, CDR2 YSYEKL. The CDR3 contains 15 residues. The source of the sample is a study of CD8+ T cells in alopecia areata. Study-wide results and caveats: Lesional scalp displayed greater clonality than normal scalp, most notably in alopecia totalis/universalis. TCRs were shared less clearly across patients than in mice, possibly for HLA-related reasons.

From alopecia areata patients, lesional scalp punch biopsies and peripheral blood were collected. Using a FACSAria, the CD4+ and CD8+ T cells were sorted from the PBMCs. This rearrangement joins TRBV4-1 to TRBJ2-3; 10 positions agree with TRBD2. The receptor comes from a human donor with alopecia areata. Sequenced: NKG2D-low CD8+ T cells sorted from blood. The CDR3, as DNA: TGCGCCAGCAGCCAAGATAGCGGGAGGTTAGGGACGCAGTATTTT. Translating gives CASSQDSGRLGTQYF.